A single sample gave rise to the 26 T cell receptor beta chains below, sequenced in a study of cytomegalovirus exposure and HLA in healthy donors. 60 Vbeta and 13 Jbeta primers were used in PCR. Assay used: immunoSEQ multiplex PCR; TCRdb lists only in-frame clones, some missing. The data show about 120,000 clones, 73% seen once. Material: PBMCs. Source of these receptors: a woman between 40 and 50 years old in good health and CMV-seronegative.

The rearrangement joins TRBV5-1 to TRBJ2-7; D is perhaps TRBD1 (5 bases). Germline V CDR1 and CDR2: SGHRS, YFSETQ. CDR3 length equals 14 residues. Trimming removed 5 bases from V and 0 bases from J, with 12 bases in between. CDR3 in DNA: TGCGCCAGCAGTAGGGGTGAGATCTCCTACGAGCAGTACTTC. Translating gives CASSRGEISYEQYF.

J is TRBJ2-5 and V is TRBV7-6; D is possibly TRBD1 (6 bases). The DNA end favors TRBJ2-7, so the J call may be wrong. This CDR3 region has 15 residues. Germline V gene lookup returns CDR1 SGHVS and CDR2 FNYEAQ. DNA of the CDR3: TGTGCCAGCAGCTTAGAGCTGGGGGCATCCTACGAGCAGTACTTC. This translates into CASSLELGASYEQYF.

The gene calls are TRBV14 and TRBJ1-5; D is uncertain. CDR3 length: 21 amino acids. The V and J ends lost 1 base and 0 bases respectively, with 25 bases between them. CDR1 is SGHDN and CDR2 is FVKESK in the germline V gene. The CDR3 loop is CASSQVLRLIAPPPSNQPQHF. CDR3 DNA: TGTGCCAGCAGCCAAGTTTTGCGACTCATTGCCCCTCCCCCTAGCAATCAGCCCCAGCATTTT.

V gene TRBV4-3 combines with J gene TRBJ1-1; D perhaps matches TRBD1 (6 bases). This CDR3 is 17 amino acids long. Trimming removed 3 bases from V and 6 bases from J, with 23 bases in between. Germline-derived CDR1 and CDR2 are LGHNA and YSLEER. CDR3 amino acids: CASSHHLTFTGPPEAFF. In nucleotides, the CDR3 is TGCGCCAGCAGCCACCACCTGACTTTCACAGGGCCCCCTGAAGCTTTCTTT.

CDR3 nucleotide sequence: TGCAGCGTCGACTCCCGAGGGGGCTACACCTTC. As protein: CSVDSRGGYTF. The chain employs TRBV29-1 and TRBJ1-2, with unresolved D. The germline V and J ends were trimmed by 6 bases and 8 bases, with 13 bases remaining between them. Germline V gives CDR1 SQVTM, CDR2 ANQGSEA. This CDR3 comprises 11 residues. The full variable domain, completed using reference TRBV29-1 and TRBJ1-2, is SAVISQKPSRDICQRGTSLTIQCQVDSQVTMMFWYRQQPGQSLTLIATANQGSEATYESGFVIDKFPISRPNLTFSTLTVSNMSPEDSSIYLCSVDSRGGYTFGSGTRLTVV.

The J gene is TRBJ2-3, the V gene TRBV9; tentatively, D is TRBD2 (7 bases). The CDR3 has 18 amino acids. V lost 4 bases to trimming and J lost 1 base, with 22 bases between them. Germline assignment: CDR1 SGDLS and CDR2 YYNGEE. The CDR3 spells CASSHDVGGAYRTDTQYF. Written as DNA, the CDR3 is TGTGCCAGCAGCCATGATGTGGGGGGGGCCTACCGCACAGATACGCAGTATTTT.

This chain links TRBV18 with TRBJ2-2, with 11 bases that match TRBD1. J gave up 4 bases and V 9 bases, and 7 bases lay outside the gene matches. Germline values: CDR1 KGHSH, CDR2 LQKENI. The CDR3 spans 15 residues. The CDR3 bases are TGTGCCAGTTCCTCCGGGACAGGGGGCACCGGGGAGCTGTTTTTT. Encoded protein: CASSSGTGGTGELFF.

This clone was counted only a few times. The chain uses TRBV6-1 and TRBJ1-2; D might be TRBD1 (5 bases). This CDR3 spans 15 amino acids. Germline V gene sequence: CDR1 MNHNS, CDR2 SASEGT. V gave up 5 bases and J gave up 4 bases, with 17 bases separating them. CDR3 loop: CASSRGTTAFYGYTF. The CDR3 bases are TGTGCCAGCAGTCGCGGTACGACAGCCTTCTATGGCTACACCTTC.

The V gene is TRBV7-2, the J gene TRBJ1-6; no firm D call. Between the trimmed V and J ends, which lost 2 bases and 14 bases, there was a span of 19 bases. The germline CDR1 and CDR2 sequences are SGHTA and FQGNSA. This CDR3 is 15 amino acids long. CDR3: CASSLTDTAAKALHF. The DNA for the CDR3 is TGTGCCAGCAGCTTAACAGACACAGCAGCCAAGGCCCTCCACTTT. Filled out from reference TRBV7-2 and TRBJ1-6, the complete variable domain reads GAGVSQSPSNKVTEKGKDVELRCDPISGHTALYWYRQSLGQGLEFLIYFQGNSAPDKSGLPSDRFSAERTGGSVSTLTIQRTQQEDSAVYLCASSLTDTAAKALHFGNGTRLTVT.

The chain combines TRBV7-6 with TRBJ2-2; D not resolved. CDR1 and CDR2 from the germline V gene are SGHVS and FNYEAQ. Trimming shortened V by 5 bases and J by 3 bases, and 7 bases separated the two germline ends. The CDR3 is 13 residues long. The CDR3 nucleotides are TGTGCCAGCAGCGAGTCTTACACCGGGGAGCTGTTTTTT. Encoded protein: CASSESYTGELFF.

The chain couples TRBV7-8 to TRBJ2-3; 9 nucleotides agree with TRBD2. This CDR3 spans 16 amino acids. Germline lookup yields CDR1 SGHVS and CDR2 FQNEAQ. V trimming: 5 bases; J trimming: 3 bases; junction bases outside the gene matches: 9. CDR3: CASSARGGGATDTQYF. The CDR3 DNA follows: TGTGCCAGCAGCGCGCGGGGCGGGGGGGCAACAGATACGCAGTATTTT.

This chain uses TRBV25-1 with TRBJ2-7, with D tentatively TRBD1 (5 bases). Deletions cut 1 base from V and 1 base from J, with 8 bases between. Germline V gene sequence: CDR1 MGHDK, CDR2 SYGVNS. CDR3 length equals 14 residues. CDR3 protein: CASSESRTSYEQYF. CDR3 coding DNA: TGTGCCAGCAGTGAATCGAGGACATCCTACGAGCAGTACTTC.

The chain recombines TRBV19 with TRBJ2-1; TRBD1 might be the D (5 bases). The CDR3 is made up of 13 amino acids. Trimming cost V 6 bases and J 3 bases, with 9 bases left between them. The germline CDR1 and CDR2 sequences are LNHDA and SQIVND (reference sequence). DNA for the CDR3: TGTGCCAGTAGGGACATCTACTACAATGAGCAGTTCTTC. Translated, it gives CASRDIYYNEQFF. Full variable domain (rest looked up from reference TRBV19 and TRBJ2-1): DGGITQSPKYLFRKEGQNVTLSCEQNLNHDAMYWYRQDPGQGLRLIYYSQIVNDFQKGDIAEGYSVSREKKESFPLTVTSAQKNPTAFYLCASRDIYYNEQFFGPGTRLTVL.

The chain uses TRBV6-6 and TRBJ1-6; TRBD1 is a possible D gene (5 bases). The CDR3 has 16 residues. CDR1 is MNHNY, CDR2 SVGAGI, per germline (reference sequence). The ends were cut back, 5 bases at V and 8 bases at J, with 19 bases in the middle. CDR3 nucleotides: TGTGCCAGCAGTCCCCGGACCGGCGCGGGGGATTCACCCCTCCACTTT. This translates into CASSPRTGAGDSPLHF.

The chain uses TRBV9 and TRBJ2-5; TRBD2 matches 16 bases. V shed 4 bases, J shed 0 bases, and the junction held 9 bases outside the gene matches. Germline V gene lookup returns CDR1 SGDLS and CDR2 YYNGEE. The CDR3 has 19 amino acids. In DNA, the CDR3 is TGTGCCAGCAGCTCCGGGACTAGCGGGGGGGCGGGGTACCAAGAGACCCAGTACTTC. Its protein is CASSSGTSGGAGYQETQYF.

This chain joins TRBV9 and TRBJ2-1, with D possibly matching TRBD1 (6 bases). CDR3 length equals 18 residues. Germline V lookup: CDR1 SGDLS, CDR2 YYNGEE. Trimming took off 3 bases at V and 4 bases at J, with 23 bases between the two ends. CDR3 sequence: CASSADRIRDRRYNEQFF. Here the CDR3 DNA reads TGTGCCAGCAGCGCAGACAGGATACGAGACCGCCGATACAATGAGCAGTTCTTC. Full variable domain (missing parts from reference TRBV9 and TRBJ2-1): DSGVTQTPKHLITATGQRVTLRCSPRSGDLSVYWYQQSLDQGLQFLIQYYNGEERAKGNILERFSAQQFPDLHSELNLSSLELGDSALYFCASSADRIRDRRYNEQFFGPGTRLTVL.

The V and J genes are TRBV7-9 and TRBJ2-7, with 10 bases aligning to TRBD2. The CDR3 extends over 14 amino acids. The germline gives CDR1 SEHNR, CDR2 FQNEAQ (reference sequence). V shed 5 bases, J shed 3 bases, and the junction held 4 bases outside the gene matches. The CDR3 is CASSPRTSGYEQYF. The DNA of the CDR3 is TGTGCCAGCAGCCCAAGGACTAGCGGCTACGAGCAGTACTTC.

V and J are TRBV7-7 and TRBJ2-5; 9 nucleotides align to TRBD1. Germline CDR1 SSHAT, CDR2 FNYEAQ (reference sequence). Germline trimming cut 5 bases from V and 5 bases from J; bases unmatched to any gene: 18. The CDR3 is made up of 18 amino acids. CDR3 amino acids: CASSKKPGQGYPPETQYF. CDR3 bases: TGTGCCAGCAGCAAAAAGCCGGGACAGGGCTATCCCCCCGAGACCCAGTACTTC.

CDR3 bases: TGTGCCAGCAATCGACAGGGGTTTGAAGCTTTCTTT. This codes for CASNRQGFEAFF. The chain has TRBV7-9 and TRBJ1-1; TRBD1 matches at 8 bases. The germline gives CDR1 SEHNR, CDR2 FQNEAQ (reference sequence). This CDR3 comprises 12 residues. V was pared by 7 bases and J by 7 bases, with 5 bases of the junction left unmatched.

CDR3 DNA sequence: TGTGCCAGCAGCTCGGGGACAGCCTCTTCCTATGGCTACACCTTC. Protein sequence: CASSSGTASSYGYTF. V and J are TRBV7-9 and TRBJ1-2, with 7 bases matching TRBD1. After removal of 4 bases from V and 4 bases from J, the junction contained 9 bases not matched to a gene. CDR1 and CDR2 from the germline V gene are SEHNR and FQNEAQ (reference sequence). CDR3 size: 15 residues.

The rearrangement joins TRBV29-1 to TRBJ2-5, with TRBD2 identical over 9 bases. CDR1 is SQVTM and CDR2 is ANQGSEA in the germline V gene. With 5 bases clipped from V and 2 bases from J, the junction kept 15 bases outside the gene matches. The CDR3 has 17 residues. CDR3 amino acids: CSVQTSGFLTLQETQYF. Here the CDR3 DNA reads TGCAGCGTTCAAACTAGCGGGTTCTTAACATTACAAGAGACCCAGTACTTC.

This chain connects TRBV5-1 to TRBJ2-5; TRBD1 matches at 10 bases. Looked up from germline, CDR1 is SGHRS and CDR2 is YFSETQ. The CDR3 totals 14 residues. The J segment lost 6 bases and the V segment lost 4 bases, leaving 6 bases of the junction unmatched. The CDR3 loop reads CASSPDRGRQTQYF. CDR3 bases: TGCGCCAGCAGCCCGGACAGGGGGAGGCAGACCCAGTACTTC.

The V and J genes are TRBV10-3 and TRBJ1-5; D is uncertain. The germline CDR1 and CDR2 sequences are ENHRY and SYGVKD. The CDR3 length is 15 residues. The V gene lost 0 bases and the J gene lost 9 bases, with 15 bases spanning the gap. The CDR3 DNA sequence: TGTGCCATCAGTGAGTCATCAAAAGGATCAGGGCCCCAGCATTTT. It codes for CAISESSKGSGPQHF.

The chain employs TRBV5-4 and TRBJ2-5; D is ambiguous. With 5 bases removed from V and 3 bases from J, the gap between germline ends came to 8 bases. The CDR3 extends over 12 amino acids. In germline, CDR1 is SGHNT, CDR2 YYREEE (reference sequence). CDR3 sequence: CASRRREETQYF. CDR3 nucleotide sequence: TGTGCCAGCAGGAGGAGAGAAGAGACCCAGTACTTC. The entire variable domain, with the rest obtained from reference TRBV5-4 and TRBJ2-5, is as follows: ETGVTQSPTHLIKTRGQQVTLRCSSQSGHNTVSWYQQALGQGPQFIFQYYREEENGRGNFPPRFSGLQFPNYSSELNVNALELDDSALYLCASRRREETQYFGPGTRLLVL.

The V call is TRBV5-4, the J call TRBJ2-6; D is possibly TRBD2 (7 bases). Between the trimmed V and J ends, which lost 2 bases and 6 bases, there was a span of 18 bases. Germline V lookup: CDR1 SGHNT, CDR2 YYREEE (reference sequence). This CDR3 is 17 amino acids long. The CDR3 nucleotides are TGTGCCAGCAGCTTAGGGGGACTACTCTCCGAGGCCAACGTCCTGACTTTC. Translated: CASSLGGLLSEANVLTF.

The chain recombines TRBV28 with TRBJ2-1; perhaps TRBD2 as D (5 bases). CDR3 length equals 12 residues. The ends were cut back, 5 bases at V and 12 bases at J, with 14 bases in the middle. Germline loops: CDR1 MDHEN, CDR2 SYDVKM. The CDR3 protein is CASSPLPRGQFF. DNA for the CDR3: TGTGCCAGCAGTCCCCTCCCCCGGGGGCAGTTCTTC.